These 21 T cell receptor beta chains share one sample of origin, sequenced in a study of cytomegalovirus exposure and HLA in healthy donors. Clones were read by immunoSEQ multiplex PCR, and TCRdb kept only the in-frame ones, dropping some. The data contain approximately 240,000 clones, approximately 90% of them seen just once; the ten biggest clones take up more than 0.85%. Sequenced sample: PBMCs. The receptors were sampled from a young woman in good health and CMV-seronegative.

The V gene is TRBV27, the J gene TRBJ1-2, with 7 bases lining up with TRBD1. Germline CDR1 reads MNHEY; CDR2 reads SMNVEV (reference sequence). This CDR3 comprises 14 residues. Losses at the gene ends were 1 base for V and 8 bases for J; bases not matched to a gene: 7. The CDR3 reads CASSLFQGGSGYTF. The CDR3 nucleotides read TGTGCCAGCAGTTTATTTCAGGGGGGCAGCGGCTACACCTTC.

The chain couples TRBV6-1 to TRBJ1-2; 7 nucleotides align to TRBD1. In germline, CDR1 is MNHNS, CDR2 SASEGT. Trimming at V came to 9 bases and at J to 4 bases, leaving 5 bases not matched to a gene. The CDR3 is 12 residues long. CDR3 region: CASGRDSYGYTF. In nucleotides, the CDR3 is TGTGCCAGTGGGCGGGACAGCTATGGCTACACCTTC.

This clone showed up just once. V gene TRBV6-5 combines with J gene TRBJ1-1; D might be TRBD1 (6 bases). Trimming took off 6 bases at V and 1 base at J, with 15 bases between the two ends. The CDR3 is 15 residues long. CDR1 is MNHEY, CDR2 SVGAGI, per germline. CDR3 coding DNA: TGTGCCAGCAGCAAACCCGGGACACAGAACACTGAAGCTTTCTTT. It yields the protein CASSKPGTQNTEAFF.

This chain links TRBV6-1 with TRBJ1-6; D is unresolved. This CDR3 is 17 amino acids long. Germline V gene lookup returns CDR1 MNHNS and CDR2 SASEGT. The V end lost 0 bases, the J end lost 8 bases, and 17 bases lay between the germline ends. The CDR3 coding sequence is TGTGCCAGCAGTGAAGCGGGCCGGTTCGCTTACGATTCACCCCTCCACTTT. The encoded protein is CASSEAGRFAYDSPLHF.

This clone was seen only once. The CDR3 here is CSVETGTSGSNEQFF. The CDR3 nucleotides read TGCAGCGTTGAGACAGGGACTAGCGGGAGCAATGAGCAGTTCTTC. The gene calls are TRBV29-1 and TRBJ2-1; 14 bases agree with TRBD2. CDR3 length equals 15 residues. The ends lost 3 bases at V and 6 bases at J; junction bases unmatched: 4. The germline gives CDR1 SQVTM, CDR2 ANQGSEA.

V usage is TRBV2 and J usage is TRBJ2-6, with 8 bases that match TRBD1. The CDR3 covers 16 residues. Germline CDR1 reads SNHLY; CDR2 reads FYNNEI. The V gene end was trimmed by 6 bases and the J gene end by 4 bases; junction bases not matched to a gene: 8. CDR3: CASSAGQGSGANVLTF. DNA for the CDR3: TGTGCCAGCAGCGCAGGACAGGGTTCCGGGGCCAACGTCCTGACTTTC.

The chain recombines TRBV5-6 with TRBJ1-1; 8 bases line up with TRBD1. V lost 5 bases and J lost 6; bases outside the gene matches: 15. The germline CDR1 and CDR2 sequences are SGHDT and YYEEEE. The CDR3 spans 16 residues. The CDR3 DNA sequence: TGTGCCAGCAGTTTTGGCCCGGACAGGGTGAGCGCTGAAGCTTTCTTT. This gives the protein CASSFGPDRVSAEAFF.

The chain uses TRBV28 and TRBJ1-6; 7 bases line up with TRBD1. V lost 3 bases to trimming and J lost 6 bases; unmatched junction nucleotides: 8. CDR1 is MDHEN and CDR2 is SYDVKM in the germline V gene. The CDR3 totals 16 residues. The CDR3 nucleotides read TGTGCCAGCAGTTTGGTACAGGGGCTTTCTAATTCACCCCTCCACTTT. Amino acids: CASSLVQGLSNSPLHF.

V gene TRBV6-6 combines with J gene TRBJ2-7; TRBD1 aligns across 8 bases. V was clipped by 8 bases and J by 2 bases; unmatched bases: 11. Germline assignment: CDR1 MNHNY and CDR2 SVGAGI (reference sequence). This CDR3 comprises 15 residues. Written as DNA, the CDR3 is TGTGCCAGCTCTGCCCAACAGGGGGGCGCCTACGAGCAGTACTTC. Translated: CASSAQQGGAYEQYF.

V gene TRBV28 combines with J gene TRBJ1-2; 7 nucleotides match TRBD1. CDR1 is MDHEN, CDR2 SYDVKM, per germline. Trimming removed 5 bases from V and 8 bases from J; junction bases left unmatched: 14. CDR3 size: 15 residues. The CDR3 DNA follows: TGTGCCAGCAGTCGGTACAGGGGCAACACCTTAGGCTACACCTTC. Translating gives CASSRYRGNTLGYTF.

The chain recombines TRBV28 with TRBJ2-3; TRBD1 is a possible D gene (5 bases). This CDR3 contains 16 residues. The germline CDR1 and CDR2 sequences are MDHEN and SYDVKM. Trimming removed 2 bases from V and 6 bases from J, with 18 bases in between. CDR3 in DNA: TGTGCCAGCAGTTTAAGGTGGGGCCCCGGGTGGGATACGCAGTATTTT. Translated, it gives CASSLRWGPGWDTQYF.

The chain links TRBV10-1 to TRBJ2-7; D uncertain. The germline V gene has CDR1 WNHNN and CDR2 SYGVQD (reference sequence). This CDR3 is built from 13 residues. Between the trimmed V and J ends, which lost 3 bases and 0 bases, there was a span of 6 bases. The CDR3 DNA reads TGCGCCAGCAGTGACCCATTCTCCTACGAGCAGTACTTC. Translated, it gives CASSDPFSYEQYF.

The rearrangement uses TRBV5-4 and TRBJ1-5; D not certain. Trimming pared 3 bases from V and 6 bases from J, leaving 13 bases between. Germline V gene sequence: CDR1 SGHNT, CDR2 YYREEE (reference sequence). The CDR3 spans 14 residues. CDR3 protein: CASSSSQAGQPQHF. In DNA, the CDR3 is TGTGCCAGCAGCTCTTCCCAGGCAGGTCAGCCCCAGCATTTT.

This rearrangement joins TRBV19 to TRBJ1-3, with 7 positions matching TRBD1. The J segment lost 0 bases and the V segment lost 6 bases, leaving 8 bases of the junction unmatched. CDR1 is LNHDA and CDR2 is SQIVND in the germline V gene (reference sequence). CDR3 length equals 16 residues. CDR3 amino acids: CASSLGTALSGNTIYF. In DNA, the CDR3 is TGTGCCAGTAGCCTAGGGACAGCCCTCTCTGGAAACACCATATATTTT.

The chain is built from TRBV10-2 and TRBJ1-2; 9 nucleotides line up with TRBD1. CDR3 size: 13 residues. Looked up from germline, CDR1 is WSHSY and CDR2 is SAAADI. The J segment lost 8 bases and the V segment lost 3 bases, leaving 4 bases of the junction unmatched. CDR3 sequence (DNA): TGCGCCAGCAGTGATTCCACAGGGGGCGGCTACACCTTC. This encodes CASSDSTGGGYTF.

The rearrangement joins TRBV5-1 to TRBJ1-5; D gene unclear. With 0 bases removed from V and 4 bases from J, the gap between germline ends came to 5 bases. The CDR3 is made up of 13 amino acids. In germline, CDR1 is SGHRS, CDR2 YFSETQ. The CDR3 coding sequence is TGCGCCAGCAGCTTGGGTCAGAATCAGCCCCAGCATTTT. Its translation is CASSLGQNQPQHF. The full variable domain, its missing parts supplied by reference TRBV5-1 and TRBJ1-5, is KAGVTQTPRYLIKTRGQQVTLSCSPISGHRSVSWYQQTPGQGLQFLFEYFSETQRNKGNFPGRFSGRQFSNSRSEMNVSTLELGDSALYLCASSLGQNQPQHFGDGTRLSIL.

The chain employs TRBV5-1 and TRBJ1-2; tentative D call: TRBD1 (6 bases). There are 13 residues in the CDR3. Trimming shortened V by 4 bases and J by 9 bases, and 16 bases separated the two germline ends. In germline, CDR1 is SGHRS, CDR2 YFSETQ. The CDR3 is CASSAQGRKSYTF. CDR3 in DNA: TGCGCCAGCAGCGCACAGGGAAGGAAGAGCTACACCTTC.

V and J are TRBV29-1 and TRBJ1-2; D call uncertain. V lost 4 bases and J lost 0, with 9 bases in between. The CDR3 consists of 13 residues. The germline V gene has CDR1 SQVTM and CDR2 ANQGSEA. CDR3 in amino acids: CSVGHSSNYGYTF. The CDR3 nucleotides read TGCAGCGTTGGGCACAGCTCTAACTATGGCTACACCTTC.

The rearrangement links TRBV7-2 to TRBJ2-2; D gene unclear. V dropped 1 base and J dropped 2 bases, with 8 bases sitting between them. Germline-derived CDR1 and CDR2 are SGHTA and FQGNSA. The CDR3 extends over 15 amino acids. This chain's CDR3 is CASSLGPANTGELFF. CDR3 in DNA: TGTGCCAGCAGCTTAGGGCCTGCTAACACCGGGGAGCTGTTTTTT.

The chain links TRBV18 to TRBJ2-7; TRBD1 matches at 11 bases. This CDR3 has 18 amino acids. Germline V gene data show CDR1 as KGHSH and CDR2 as LQKENI. The ends lost 1 base at V and 3 bases at J; junction bases unmatched: 11. The CDR3 DNA reads TGTGCCAGCTCACCACTGCCCCCCGGGACAGGGGGACTCTACGAGCAGTACTTC. This encodes CASSPLPPGTGGLYEQYF.

In this sample, this clone turned up once. The rearrangement joins TRBV9 to TRBJ1-1; D is ambiguous. Germline lookup yields CDR1 SGDLS and CDR2 YYNGEE. CDR3 length: 12 residues. V lost 4 bases and J lost 7, with 11 bases in between. For the CDR3, the DNA is TGTGCCAGCAGCCCTCGAGTGAATGAAGCTTTCTTT. Residues: CASSPRVNEAFF.